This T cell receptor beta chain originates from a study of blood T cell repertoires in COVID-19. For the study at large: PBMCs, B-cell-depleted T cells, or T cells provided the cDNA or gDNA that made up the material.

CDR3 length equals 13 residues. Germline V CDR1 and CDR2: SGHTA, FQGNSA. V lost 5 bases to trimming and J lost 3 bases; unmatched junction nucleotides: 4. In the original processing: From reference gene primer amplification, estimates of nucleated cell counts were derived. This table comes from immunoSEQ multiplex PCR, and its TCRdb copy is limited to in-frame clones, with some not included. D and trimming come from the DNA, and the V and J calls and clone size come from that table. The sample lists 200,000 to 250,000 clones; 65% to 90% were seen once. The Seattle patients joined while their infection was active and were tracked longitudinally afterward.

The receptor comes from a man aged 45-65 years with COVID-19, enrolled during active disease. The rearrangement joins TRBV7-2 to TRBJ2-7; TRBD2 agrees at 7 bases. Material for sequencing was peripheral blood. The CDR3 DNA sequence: TGTGCCAGCAGCGCCGGGAGGATCTACGAGCAGTACTTC. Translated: CASSAGRIYEQYF.